This TCR beta chain was sequenced in a study of cytomegalovirus exposure and HLA in healthy donors. 13 Jbeta primers and 60 Vbeta primers were used for the PCR. The table came from immunoSEQ multiplex PCR; TCRdb's copy has only in-frame clones and leaves some out. The sample has 77,000 or so clones. Germline-derived CDR1 and CDR2 are MNHNS and SASEGT. The ends were cut back, 5 bases at V and 10 bases at J, with 15 bases in the middle. This CDR3 comprises 13 residues. Specimen: PBMCs. The source is a man aged 30 to 45 in good health and CMV-seronegative. The chain is built from TRBV6-1 and TRBJ1-3, with unresolved D. The DNA of the CDR3 is TGTGCCAGCAGTCGGGCGTCGGCGGGTACCATATATTTT. This sequence encodes CASSRASAGTIYF.